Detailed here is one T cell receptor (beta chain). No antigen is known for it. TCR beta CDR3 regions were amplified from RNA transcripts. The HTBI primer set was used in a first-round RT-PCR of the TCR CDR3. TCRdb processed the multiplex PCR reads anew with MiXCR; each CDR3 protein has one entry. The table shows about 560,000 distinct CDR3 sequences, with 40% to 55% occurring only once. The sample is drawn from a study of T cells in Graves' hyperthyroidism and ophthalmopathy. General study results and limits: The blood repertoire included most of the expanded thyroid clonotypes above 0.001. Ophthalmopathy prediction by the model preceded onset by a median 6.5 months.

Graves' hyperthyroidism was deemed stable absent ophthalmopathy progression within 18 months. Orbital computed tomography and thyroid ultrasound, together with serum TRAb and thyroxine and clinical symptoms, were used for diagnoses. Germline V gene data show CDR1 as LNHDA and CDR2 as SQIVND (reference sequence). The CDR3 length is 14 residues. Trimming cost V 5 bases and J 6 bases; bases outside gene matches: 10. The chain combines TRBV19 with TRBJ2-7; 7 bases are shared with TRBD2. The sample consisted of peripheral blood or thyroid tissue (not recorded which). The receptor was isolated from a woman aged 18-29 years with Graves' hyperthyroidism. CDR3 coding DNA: TGTGCCAGTAGTTCCTCCCCGAAGCGGGGCGAGCAGTACTTC. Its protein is CASSSSPKRGEQYF.